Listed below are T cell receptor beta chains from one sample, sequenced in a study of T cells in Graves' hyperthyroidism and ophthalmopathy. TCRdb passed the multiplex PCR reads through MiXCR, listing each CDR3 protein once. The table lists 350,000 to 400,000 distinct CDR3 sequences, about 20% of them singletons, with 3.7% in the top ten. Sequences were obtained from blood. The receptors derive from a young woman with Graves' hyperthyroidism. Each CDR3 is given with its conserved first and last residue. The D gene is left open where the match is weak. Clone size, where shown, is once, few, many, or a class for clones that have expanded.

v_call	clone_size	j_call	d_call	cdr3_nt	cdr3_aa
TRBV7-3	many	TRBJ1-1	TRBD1	TGTGCCAGCAGCCTCGACAGGGACGGAACTGAAGCTTTCTTT	CASSLDRDGTEAFF
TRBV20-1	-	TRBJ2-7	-	TGCAGTGCTCTCCCAGGGGGGCCCGAGCAGTACTTC	CSALPGGPEQYF
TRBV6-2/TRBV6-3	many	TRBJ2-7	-	TGTGCCAGCAGTCGACCATGGCCGGGACGCGCCTACGAGCAGTACTTC	CASSRPWPGRAYEQYF
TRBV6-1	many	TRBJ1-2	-	TGTGCCAGCAGTAAGTCACAGGGAGATGGCTACACCTTC	CASSKSQGDGYTF
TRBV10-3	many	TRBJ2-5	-	TGTGCCATCAGTGAGAGGCAGGCCCAAGAGACCCAGTACTTC	CAISERQAQETQYF
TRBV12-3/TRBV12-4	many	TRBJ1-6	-	TGTGCCAGCAGTTTACAGGGCCCCCTCCACTTT	CASSLQGPLHF
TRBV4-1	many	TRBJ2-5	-	TGCGCCAGCAGCCGGGACAAGCAAGAGACCCAGTACTTC	CASSRDKQETQYF
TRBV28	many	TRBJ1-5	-	TGTGCCAGCAGCCGGCCCTGGAAGCCCCAGCATTTT	CASSRPWKPQHF
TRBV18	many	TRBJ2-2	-	TGTGCCAGCTCACCTCGGGGCGCCCTAAACACCGGGGAGCTGTTTTTT	CASSPRGALNTGELFF
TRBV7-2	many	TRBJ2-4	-	TGTGCCAGCAGCCTATATTCCGGAGGGGGGCCAGGGAACATTCAGTACTTC	CASSLYSGGGPGNIQYF
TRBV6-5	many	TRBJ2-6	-	TGTGCCAGCAGTTCCGCAAAGAGGGCTGGGGCCAACGTCCTGACTTTC	CASSSAKRAGANVLTF
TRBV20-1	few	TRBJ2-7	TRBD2	TGCAGTGCTAGGGCTTCGGGACTAGCGTTCACCCATTCTGGGCAGTACTTC	CSARASGLAFTHSGQYF
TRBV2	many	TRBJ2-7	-	TGTGCCAGCAGTGAGGGGCAGCTCCACGAGCAGTACTTC	CASSEGQLHEQYF
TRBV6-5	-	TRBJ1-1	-	TGTGCCAGCAGTTACTCATCCAGGGCCGAAGCTTTCTTT	CASSYSSRAEAFF
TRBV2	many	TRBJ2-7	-	TGTGCCAGCACAGACGAGCTGGCGCTTAACGAGCAGTACTTC	CASTDELALNEQYF
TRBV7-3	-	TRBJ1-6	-	TGTGCCAGCAGCTTACAGGGGTATAATTCACCCCTCCACTTT	CASSLQGYNSPLHF
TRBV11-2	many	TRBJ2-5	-	TGTGCCAGCAGCTTAAGGCCGGGATGGGAGACCCAGTACTTC	CASSLRPGWETQYF
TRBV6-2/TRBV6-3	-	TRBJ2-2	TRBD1	TGTGCCAGCAGTCCGACAGGGATAAAGACCGGGGAGCTGTTTTTT	CASSPTGIKTGELFF
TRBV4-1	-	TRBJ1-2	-	TGCGCCAGCAGCCAAGAGATAGATCTGGTATGGGGGTTGGGGTATGGCTACACCTTC	CASSQEIDLVWGLGYGYTF
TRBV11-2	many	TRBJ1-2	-	TGTGCCAGCAGCTTAGATCGCACAGCCCCGCACTATGGCTACACCTTC	CASSLDRTAPHYGYTF